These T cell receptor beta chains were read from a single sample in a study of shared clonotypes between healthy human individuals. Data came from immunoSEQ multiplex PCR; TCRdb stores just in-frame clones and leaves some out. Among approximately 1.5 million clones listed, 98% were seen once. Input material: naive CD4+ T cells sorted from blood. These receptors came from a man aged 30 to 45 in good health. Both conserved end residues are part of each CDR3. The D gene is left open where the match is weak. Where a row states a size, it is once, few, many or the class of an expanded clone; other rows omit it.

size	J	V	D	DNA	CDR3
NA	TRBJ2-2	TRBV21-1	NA	TGTGCCAGCAGCGGACAAGCCGACCGACTAGCAGGGATTTCCGGGGAGCTGTTTTTT	CASSGQADRLAGISGELFF
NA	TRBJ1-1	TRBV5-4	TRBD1	TGTGCCAGCAGCCAGGGAGGACAGGGAGGAATCACTGAAGCTTTCTTT	CASSQGGQGGITEAFF
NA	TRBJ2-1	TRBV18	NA	TGTGCCAGCTCACCACAGACGAATGAGCAGTTCTTC	CASSPQTNEQFF
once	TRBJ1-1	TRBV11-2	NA	TGTGCCAGCAGCCGAAGGACATTCGGGAACACTGAAGCTTTCTTT	CASSRRTFGNTEAFF
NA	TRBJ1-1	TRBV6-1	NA	TGTGCCAGCAGTGAAGCCAGACGAACTGAAGCTTTCTTT	CASSEARRTEAFF
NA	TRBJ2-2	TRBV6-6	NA	TGTGCCAGCAGTTACGACAGGACAAACACCGGGGAGCTGTTTTTT	CASSYDRTNTGELFF
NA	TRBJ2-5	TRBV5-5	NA	TGTGCCAGCAGCTCCGTCCAAGAGACCCAGTACTTC	CASSSVQETQYF
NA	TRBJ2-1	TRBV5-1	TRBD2	TGCGCCAGCAGCTGGCCCCAGGGACTAGCGGGAGTCAATGAGCAGTTCTTC	CASSWPQGLAGVNEQFF
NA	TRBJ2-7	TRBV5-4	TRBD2	TGTGCCAGCAGCGAGGGACTAGCGAGCGAGCAGTACTTC	CASSEGLASEQYF
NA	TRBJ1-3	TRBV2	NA	TGTGCCAGCAGAGCAACCGGGACTGGAAACACCATATATTTT	CASRATGTGNTIYF
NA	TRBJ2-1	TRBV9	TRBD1	TGTGCCAGCAGCGCCGTCCGGGACAGTTTCTACAATGAGCAGTTCTTC	CASSAVRDSFYNEQFF
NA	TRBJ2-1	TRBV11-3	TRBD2	TGTGCCAGCAGCAAGCAGCGGGGGAGCTCCTACAATGAGCAGTTCTTC	CASSKQRGSSYNEQFF
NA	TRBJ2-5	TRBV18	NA	TGTGCCAGCTCACCACTGACAGCACCAACGAATATACAAGAGACCCAGTACTTC	CASSPLTAPTNIQETQYF
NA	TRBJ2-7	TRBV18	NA	TGTGCCAGCTCACCTCTAGATACTTCTTCCGAGCAGTACTTC	CASSPLDTSSEQYF
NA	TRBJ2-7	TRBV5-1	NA	TGCGCCAGCAGCTTGGGAACAGGGAGCCACGAGCAGTACTTC	CASSLGTGSHEQYF
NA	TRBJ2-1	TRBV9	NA	TGTGCCAGCAGCGTGACTGGCTCCTACAATGAGCAGTTCTTC	CASSVTGSYNEQFF
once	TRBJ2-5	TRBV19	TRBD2	TGTGCCAGTAGAAAAGCCGGGACTAGCATTGAGACCCAGTACTTC	CASRKAGTSIETQYF
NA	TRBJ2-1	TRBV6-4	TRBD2	TGTGCCAGCAGTGACTCTCCGGGGTTACTAGCGTCTGAGCAGTTCTTC	CASSDSPGLLASEQFF
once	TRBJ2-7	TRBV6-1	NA	TGTGCCAGCAGTGTCCGGGGTCTCGGAGGCGAGCAGTACTTC	CASSVRGLGGEQYF
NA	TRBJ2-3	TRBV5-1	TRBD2	TGCGCCAGCAGCAGGGGACTAGCGGGAGCTGGCACAGATACGCAGTATTTT	CASSRGLAGAGTDTQYF
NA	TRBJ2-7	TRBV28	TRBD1	TGTGCCAGCAGTGGACCGGGACAGGGGGCAGGCGAGCAGTACTTC	CASSGPGQGAGEQYF
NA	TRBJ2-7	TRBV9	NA	TGTGCCAGCAGCGAGGGACCATCCTACGAGCAGTACTTC	CASSEGPSYEQYF
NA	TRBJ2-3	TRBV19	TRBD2	TGTGCCAGTAGTATACCTACTAGCGGGAGCACAGATACGCAGTATTTT	CASSIPTSGSTDTQYF
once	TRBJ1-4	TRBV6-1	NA	TGTGCCAGCAGTGCCTTTCTAGGTGCAACTAATGAAAAACTGTTTTTT	CASSAFLGATNEKLFF
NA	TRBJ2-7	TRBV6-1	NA	TGTGCCAGCAGTGGGGGATCCTACGAGCAGTACTTC	CASSGGSYEQYF
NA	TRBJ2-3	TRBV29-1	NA	TGCAGCTTCAGAGGGGGGGCGGGCGGAGCAGATACGCAGTATTTT	CSFRGGAGGADTQYF
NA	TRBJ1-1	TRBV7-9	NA	TGTGCCAGCAGCAACGGTCGCAACCCGATGAACACTGAAGCTTTCTTT	CASSNGRNPMNTEAFF
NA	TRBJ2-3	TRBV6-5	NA	TGTGCCAGCAGTCAAACCTATAGTTCAGATACGCAGTATTTT	CASSQTYSSDTQYF
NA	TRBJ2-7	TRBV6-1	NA	TGTGCCCTTACGAGGGCAGGGGTCACCTACGAGCAGTACTTC	CALTRAGVTYEQYF
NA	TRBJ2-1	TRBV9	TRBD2	TGTGCCAGCAGCGTCCGGCTAGCGGGAGTTAATGAGCAGTTCTTC	CASSVRLAGVNEQFF
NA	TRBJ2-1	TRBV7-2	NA	TGTGCCAGCAGCCCTCAGGAGTACTCCTACAATGAGCAGTTCTTC	CASSPQEYSYNEQFF
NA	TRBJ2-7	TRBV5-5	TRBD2	TGTGCCAGCAGCTTGCTAGCGGGTTTGGTCCACGAGCAGTACTTC	CASSLLAGLVHEQYF
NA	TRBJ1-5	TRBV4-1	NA	TGCGCCAGCAGCCCTGTCCCCAACGAGGGGAGGCCCCAGCATTTT	CASSPVPNEGRPQHF
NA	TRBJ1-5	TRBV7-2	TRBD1	TGTGCCAGCAGCTTAGCGGACAGGGTAAGTCGGGCCCAGCATTTT	CASSLADRVSRAQHF
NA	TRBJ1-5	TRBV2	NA	TGTGCCAGCCGATGGGAGTATAGCAATCAGCCCCAGCATTTT	CASRWEYSNQPQHF
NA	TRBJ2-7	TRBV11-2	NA	TGTGCCAGCAGCTTATCCCCCGGTCGACCCTACGAGCAGTACTTC	CASSLSPGRPYEQYF
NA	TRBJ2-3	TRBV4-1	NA	TGCGCCAGCAGCCTTCAATTACAGGGCGGTACAGATACGCAGTATTTT	CASSLQLQGGTDTQYF
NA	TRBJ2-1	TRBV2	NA	TGTGCCAGCAGTGGCTCCTACAATGAGCAGTTCTTC	CASSGSYNEQFF
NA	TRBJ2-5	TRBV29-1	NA	TGCAGCGCCCGACTGGGACGGGAGACCCAGTACTTC	CSARLGRETQYF
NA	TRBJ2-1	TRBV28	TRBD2	TGTGCCAGCAGTATCTGGACTAGCGGGACAGGTAATGAGCAGTTCTTC	CASSIWTSGTGNEQFF
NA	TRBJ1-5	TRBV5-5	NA	TGTGCCAGCAGCCCCGGTGGCCAGCCCCAGCATTTT	CASSPGGQPQHF
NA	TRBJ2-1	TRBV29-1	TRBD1	TGCAGCGTTGAAGGCAACAGGGGATCCTACAATGAGCAGTTCTTC	CSVEGNRGSYNEQFF
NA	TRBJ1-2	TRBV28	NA	TGTGCCAGCAGTTTAGCCCTTAAAGGCTACACCTTC	CASSLALKGYTF
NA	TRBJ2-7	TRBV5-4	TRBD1	TGTGCCAGCAGCCCTCAGGGACAGGCGGACTACGAGCAGTACTTC	CASSPQGQADYEQYF
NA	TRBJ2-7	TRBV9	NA	TGTGCCAGCAGCGTAGCGGAGTACCCATTCTACGAGCAGTACTTC	CASSVAEYPFYEQYF
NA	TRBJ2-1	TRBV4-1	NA	TGCGCCAGCAGCCAACTAATACCGGGACTCGGAGCAAACAATGAGCAGTTCTTC	CASSQLIPGLGANNEQFF
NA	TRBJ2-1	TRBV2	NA	TGTGCCAGCAGTGCAGGGCCAAGGAGTGAGCAGTTCTTC	CASSAGPRSEQFF
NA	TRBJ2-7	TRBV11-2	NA	TGTGCCAGCAGTCCTCGCAGGGTCCACGAGCAGTACTTC	CASSPRRVHEQYF
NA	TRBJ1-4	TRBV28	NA	TGTGCCAGCAGTGAGCCGGGACCGGGGGAAAAACTGTTTTTT	CASSEPGPGEKLFF
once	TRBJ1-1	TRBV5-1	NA	TGCGCCAGCAGCTTGGGGGGCGACACTGAAGCTTTCTTT	CASSLGGDTEAFF
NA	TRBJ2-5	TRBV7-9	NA	TGTGCCAGCAGCTTTGAAGTCCTCCGAGAGACCCAGTACTTC	CASSFEVLRETQYF
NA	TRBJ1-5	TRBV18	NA	TGTGCCAGCTCAGGGTCTGACAATCAGCCCCAGCATTTT	CASSGSDNQPQHF
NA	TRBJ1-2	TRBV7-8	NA	TGTGCCAGCAGCTGGGGACAAGATGGGAACTATGGCTACACCTTC	CASSWGQDGNYGYTF
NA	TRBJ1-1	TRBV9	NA	TGTGCCAGCACCCAGGGGAGTGGCACTGAAGCTTTCTTT	CASTQGSGTEAFF
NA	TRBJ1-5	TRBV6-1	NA	TGTGCCAGCAGTGAAGTGGCCGGGCAGCCCCAGCATTTT	CASSEVAGQPQHF
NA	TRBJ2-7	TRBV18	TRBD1	TGTGCCAGCTCACCAGGACAGGGGGCGGTGAGAACCTACGAGCAGTACTTC	CASSPGQGAVRTYEQYF
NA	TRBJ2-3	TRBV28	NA	TGTGCCAGCAGTTTCTTGGATACGCAGTATTTT	CASSFLDTQYF
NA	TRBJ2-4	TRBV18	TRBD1	TGTGCCAGCTCACCAAGGTCAGGACAGGGGTTAAACATTCAGTACTTC	CASSPRSGQGLNIQYF
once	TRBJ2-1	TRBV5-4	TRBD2	TGTGCCAGCAGCTTGGCCCCGACTAGCGCGATGTACAATGAGCAGTTCTTC	CASSLAPTSAMYNEQFF
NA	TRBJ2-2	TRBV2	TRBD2	TGTGCCAGCAGTGACGGGGGGACCGGGGAGCTGTTTTTT	CASSDGGTGELFF